The 8 T cell receptor beta chains presented below share a single source sample, sequenced in a study of blood T cell repertoires in COVID-19. TCRdb's table, derived via immunoSEQ multiplex PCR, lists solely in-frame clones and lacks some. The sample consists of more than 150,000 clones, around 86% of them appearing once. Sequenced material: peripheral blood. These receptors were obtained from a man aged 35-49 years with acute or convalescent COVID-19.

The chain combines TRBV25-1 with TRBJ2-4, with TRBD2 matching over 11 bases. Germline-derived CDR1 and CDR2 are MGHDK and SYGVNS. This CDR3 region has 13 residues. Unmatched junction bases numbered 2, after V lost 6 bases and J lost 7 bases. Here the CDR3 reads CASSLAGGNIQYF. The CDR3 bases are TGTGCCAGCAGCTTAGCGGGGGGGAACATTCAGTACTTC.

This clone was seen once. The CDR3 loop is CASSFAGFASNEKLFF. Here the CDR3 DNA reads TGTGCCAGCAGCTTTGCGGGATTCGCCTCTAATGAAAAACTGTTTTTT. The chain couples TRBV5-6 to TRBJ1-4, with D uncertain. Germline V lookup: CDR1 SGHDT, CDR2 YYEEEE. V dropped 2 bases and J dropped 3 bases, with 14 bases sitting between them. CDR3 length equals 16 residues.

The rearrangement joins TRBV30 to TRBJ2-1; the match to TRBD2 covers 7 bases. V gave up 4 bases and J gave up 2 bases; unmatched junction bases: 14. This CDR3 spans 17 amino acids. Germline V CDR1 and CDR2: GTSNPN, SVGIG (reference sequence). CDR3 bases: TGTGCCTGGATGTTTCGGGGGGTTAAGGAAACCTACAATGAGCAGTTCTTC. Translated: CAWMFRGVKETYNEQFF. Complete variable domain (other parts from reference TRBV30 and TRBJ2-1): SQTIHQWPATLVQPVGSPLSLECTVEGTSNPNLYWYRQAAGRGLQLLFYSVGIGQISSEVPQNLSASRPQDRQFILSSKKLLLSDSGFYLCAWMFRGVKETYNEQFFGPGTRLTVL.

The chain recombines TRBV5-4 with TRBJ1-1; a possible D gene is TRBD1 (6 bases). Trimming cost V 4 bases and J 1 base, with 8 bases left between them. The V gene's germline CDR1 is SGHNT and CDR2 YYREEE (reference sequence). CDR3 length: 13 amino acids. The CDR3 DNA sequence: TGTGCCAGCAGCCCGACAGGGAACACTGAAGCTTTCTTT. This translates into CASSPTGNTEAFF.

The sample holds a few counts of this clone. The rearrangement links TRBV5-5 to TRBJ1-2, with TRBD1 matching 7 bases. Germline values: CDR1 SGHKS, CDR2 YYEKEE (reference sequence). V shed 1 base and J 4 bases; nucleotides not matched to a gene: 10. The CDR3 contains 16 residues. This CDR3 reads CASSLSSGTAVYGYTF. The CDR3 DNA sequence: TGTGCCAGCAGCTTGTCATCCGGGACAGCAGTCTATGGCTACACCTTC.

This chain uses TRBV19 with TRBJ1-5, with D tentatively TRBD1 (5 bases). The CDR3 sequence is 15 residues long. From germline, CDR1 is LNHDA and CDR2 SQIVND (reference sequence). Trimming took off 9 bases at V and 3 bases at J, with 18 bases between the two ends. The CDR3 spells CASMPRGVHNQPQHF. The CDR3 coding sequence is TGTGCCAGCATGCCACGGGGGGTCCACAATCAGCCCCAGCATTTT.

The rearrangement links TRBV15 to TRBJ1-1, with 7 bases fitting TRBD1. The CDR3 consists of 16 residues. With V trimmed by 3 bases and J by 0 bases, 7 bases remained unmatched. The germline CDR1 and CDR2 sequences are LNHNV and YYDKDF (reference sequence). DNA of the CDR3: TGTGCCACCAGCAGCGCTGAGGGGACAGTGAACACTGAAGCTTTCTTT. As protein: CATSSAEGTVNTEAFF.

This sequence joins TRBV3-1 (or the pseudogene TRBV3-2) and TRBJ1-1; 7 bases fit TRBD1. The CDR3 is 13 amino acids. With V trimmed by 4 bases and J by 5 bases, 4 bases remained unmatched. Looked up from germline, CDR1 is LGHDT and CDR2 is YNNKEL (reference sequence). CDR3 sequence reads: CASSPRQGTEAFF. The CDR3 DNA reads as TGTGCCAGCAGCCCCCGACAGGGAACTGAAGCTTTCTTT.